Shown below are 25 T cell receptor beta chains from a single sample sequenced in a study of blood T cells in healthy people across ages. Through a sample-barcoded 5' primer and a J-beta primer mix, a second PCR was run for roughly 6 to 11 cycles. TCRdb reprocessed the 5' RACE reads with MiXCR, giving one entry per CDR3 protein. The profile shows about 730,000 distinct CDR3 sequences, 35% to 45% of them singletons. Sequencing was done on a sample of blood. The receptors derive from a woman aged 60-75 years in good health.

This clonotype has just a few counts. The genes are TRBV20-1 and TRBJ2-7, with D perhaps matching TRBD2 (6 bases). This CDR3 has 14 residues. Germline CDR1 DFQATT, CDR2 SNEGSKA (reference sequence). CDR3 sequence reads: CTVPVGGVYGEQYF. Here the CDR3 DNA reads TGCACCGTCCCTGTGGGGGGAGTCTATGGCGAGCAGTACTTC.

In regard to this clonotype: This could be a read error, since a much larger clone is one nucleotide away. This rearrangement joins TRBV7-6 to TRBJ2-3; 10 nucleotides agree with TRBD1. CDR1 and CDR2 from the germline V gene are SGHVS and FNYEAQ. The CDR3 has 15 residues. Here the CDR3 DNA reads TGTACCAGCAGCTCCCGACAGGGGGCTACAGATACGCAGTATTTT. This gives the protein CTSSSRQGATDTQYF.

The chain recombines TRBV2 with TRBJ2-7, with 8 bases aligning to TRBD1. The junction had 7 bases not matched to a gene; V was cut back by 10 bases and J by 5 bases. There are 12 residues in the CDR3. Germline CDR1 and CDR2: SNHLY and FYNNEI. CDR3: CATRQGSHEQYF. The DNA for the CDR3 is TGTGCCACCAGACAGGGGTCCCACGAGCAGTACTTC. Full variable domain (rest looked up from reference TRBV2 and TRBJ2-7): EPEVTQTPSHQVTQMGQEVILRCVPISNHLYFYWYRQILGQKVEFLVSFYNNEISEKSEIFDDQFSVERPDGSNFTLKIRSTKLEDSAMYFCATRQGSHEQYFGPGTRLTVT.

Comments on this clonotype: A much larger clone differs from this one at a single base, so this may be a read error. The V gene is TRBV12-3 or TRBV12-4, the J gene TRBJ2-1; D possibly matches TRBD1 or TRBD2 (5 bases each). This CDR3 has 14 amino acids. V lost 2 bases to trimming and J lost 13 bases, with 18 bases between them. The CDR3 nucleotides read TGTGCCAGCAGTTTACGGGCGCAAGACGGGACCCAGTTCTTC. Protein: CASSLRAQDGTQFF.

There are a few counts of this clonotype. V gene TRBV7-9 combines with J gene TRBJ2-1, with 13 bases matching TRBD2. V dropped 5 bases and J dropped 0; count of bases not matched to a gene: 10. Germline V gives CDR1 SEHNR, CDR2 FQNEAQ (reference sequence). The CDR3 is made up of 19 amino acids. CDR3 in DNA: TGTGCCAGCAGCCCACAGGGACTAGCGGGGATCCGCTCCTACAATGAGCAGTTCTTC. Its protein product is CASSPQGLAGIRSYNEQFF.

The gene calls are TRBV12-3 or TRBV12-4 and TRBJ1-2; tentative D call: TRBD1 (6 bases). The CDR3 covers 13 residues. V was pared by 6 bases and J by 4 bases, with 12 bases between. DNA of the CDR3: TGTGCCAGCAGACCGGACAGACTCTATGGCTACACCTTC. Protein: CASRPDRLYGYTF.

This chain uses TRBV7-2 with TRBJ2-1; the match to TRBD2 covers 8 bases. The CDR3 contains 14 residues. Germline lookup yields CDR1 SGHTA and CDR2 FQGNSA. The V gene end was trimmed by 7 bases and the J gene end by 3 bases; junction bases not matched to a gene: 5. The CDR3 loop is CASTARGGYNEQFF. The CDR3 bases are TGTGCCAGCACTGCTCGGGGGGGCTACAATGAGCAGTTCTTC.

The rearrangement links TRBV25-1 to TRBJ2-2; the match to TRBD1 covers 8 bases. This CDR3 contains 17 residues. The V gene end was trimmed by 3 bases and the J gene end by 1 base; junction bases not matched to a gene: 7. CDR1 is MGHDK and CDR2 is SYGVNS in the germline V gene. The CDR3 region is CASSDPPGTGNTGELFF. For the CDR3, the DNA is TGTGCCAGCAGTGACCCCCCCGGGACAGGGAACACCGGGGAGCTGTTTTTT.

The genes are TRBV14 and TRBJ2-1; D is uncertain. The germline V and J ends were trimmed by 3 bases and 13 bases, with 4 bases remaining between them. The CDR3 contains 9 residues. Germline lookup yields CDR1 SGHDN and CDR2 FVKESK. CDR3 loop: CASSHVQFF. In DNA, the CDR3 is TGTGCCAGCAGCCATGTACAGTTCTTC.

The chain links TRBV4-2 to TRBJ2-1; 8 positions match TRBD2. V was pared by 4 bases and J by 0 bases, with 8 bases of the junction left unmatched. CDR3 size: 17 residues. Germline CDR1 LGHNA, CDR2 YNFKEQ. CDR3 DNA sequence: TGTGCCAGCAGCCGCCAACTAGCGGCCAGCTCCTACAATGAGCAGTTCTTC. The encoded protein is CASSRQLAASSYNEQFF.

The chain uses TRBV3-1 and TRBJ2-6; D uncertain. This CDR3 contains 16 residues. From germline, CDR1 is LGHDT and CDR2 YNNKEL (reference sequence). Trimming removed 1 base from V and 4 bases from J, with 11 bases in between. For the CDR3, the DNA is TGTGCCAGCAGCCAAGGTCCTGTGGCCGGGGCCAACGTCCTGACTTTC. The encoded protein is CASSQGPVAGANVLTF.

This clonotype was found once. The chain has TRBV7-7 and TRBJ1-4; 10 bases match TRBD1. The ends lost 5 bases at V and 7 bases at J; junction bases unmatched: 4. CDR1 and CDR2 (germline): SSHAT, FNYEAQ (reference sequence). The CDR3 sequence is 14 residues long. The CDR3 DNA follows: TGTGCCAGCAGCCGCGGGACAGGGGTTGAAAAACTGTTTTTT. Its protein product is CASSRGTGVEKLFF.

This chain links TRBV29-1 with TRBJ2-1; D unresolved. Trimming removed 4 bases from V and 6 bases from J, with 10 bases in between. Germline V lookup: CDR1 SQVTM, CDR2 ANQGSEA. The CDR3 covers 12 residues. For the CDR3, the DNA is TGCAGCGTTGGACACTCAGGCAATGAGCAGTTCTTC. This encodes CSVGHSGNEQFF.

The chain carries TRBV28 and TRBJ2-3, with D unclear. The germline gives CDR1 MDHEN, CDR2 SYDVKM. V lost 8 bases, J lost 6 bases, and 9 bases lay in between. This CDR3 is 11 amino acids long. CDR3 sequence reads: CASPRSDTQYF. The DNA for the CDR3 is TGTGCCAGCCCCCGGTCGGATACGCAGTATTTT.

This clonotype has more than one count but fewer than ten. The genes are TRBV11-2 and TRBJ2-5, with D possibly matching TRBD1 (6 bases). Trimming stripped 5 bases from V and 1 base from J, with 14 bases between. Germline-derived CDR1 and CDR2 are SGHAT and FQNNGV. CDR3 length equals 15 residues. The CDR3: CASSLPGQVQETQYF. CDR3 bases: TGTGCCAGCAGCCTACCGGGACAAGTCCAAGAGACCCAGTACTTC.

The gene calls are TRBV7-2 and TRBJ1-6; TRBD1 is a possible D gene (5 bases). There are 16 residues in the CDR3. CDR1 SGHTA and CDR2 FQGNSA come from the germline V gene. The ends were cut back, 1 base at V and 3 bases at J, with 10 bases in the middle. Written as DNA, the CDR3 is TGTGCCAGCAGCTTAGGGGGGGGGTTCTATAATTCACCCCTCCACTTT. Translated: CASSLGGGFYNSPLHF.

Remarks on this clonotype: A much bigger clone sits one base away, suggesting this may be a read error. V is TRBV6-5 and J is TRBJ2-7; 7 bases align to TRBD1. The germline CDR1 and CDR2 sequences are MNHEY and SVGAGI. The V segment lost 4 bases and the J segment 6 bases; nucleotides outside the gene matches: 12. This CDR3 region has 15 residues. CDR3 in DNA: TGTGCCAGCAGTTCCTCAGGGGGAGTGGCCTGCGAGCAGTACTTC. Amino acid sequence: CASSSSGGVACEQYF.

The chain carries TRBV20-1 and TRBJ2-3; TRBD2 matches at 8 bases. J gave up 0 bases and V 6 bases, and 8 bases lay outside the gene matches. The V gene's germline CDR1 is DFQATT and CDR2 SNEGSKA (reference sequence). The CDR3 is made up of 15 amino acids. This CDR3 reads CSAQPPSGSTDTQYF. The CDR3 bases are TGCAGTGCCCAGCCGCCTAGCGGGAGCACAGATACGCAGTATTTT.

The chain recombines TRBV3-1 with TRBJ2-1; tentatively, D is TRBD2 (7 bases). There are 14 residues in the CDR3. Germline-derived CDR1 and CDR2 are LGHDT and YNNKEL (reference sequence). The V gene lost 0 bases and the J gene lost 12 bases, with 15 bases spanning the gap. Here the CDR3 DNA reads TGTGCCAGCAGCCAAGATCTTGACAGGACTAGGCAGTTCTTC. It yields the protein CASSQDLDRTRQFF.

As DNA, the CDR3 is TGCGCCAGCAAGACCACGGACAGGGGGCTATACAATGAGCAGTTCTTC. Protein: CASKTTDRGLYNEQFF. J is TRBJ2-1 and V is TRBV10-2, with TRBD1 identical over 11 bases. Germline loops: CDR1 WSHSY, CDR2 SAAADI. The trim removed 7 bases at V and 4 bases at J, leaving 9 bases unmatched. The CDR3 is 16 amino acids.

The chain links TRBV5-1 to TRBJ1-1, with D possibly matching TRBD1 (5 bases). V was shortened by 0 bases and J by 5 bases, with 14 bases between the two germline ends. The CDR3 contains 15 residues. Germline V gene data show CDR1 as SGHRS and CDR2 as YFSETQ. The CDR3 is CASSLDGGGWTEAFF. In DNA form, the CDR3 reads TGCGCCAGCAGCTTGGATGGGGGAGGGTGGACTGAAGCTTTCTTT.

V is TRBV7-9 and J is TRBJ2-5; TRBD2 might be the D (5 bases). V lost 0 bases to trimming and J lost 3 bases, with 11 bases between them. The CDR3 is made up of 15 amino acids. Germline values: CDR1 SEHNR, CDR2 FQNEAQ (reference sequence). The CDR3 reads CASSLARTGKETQYF. The CDR3 nucleotides are TGTGCCAGCAGCTTAGCTCGGACTGGAAAAGAGACCCAGTACTTC.

About this clonotype: This may arise from a read error, as a much more abundant clone is one base away. The rearrangement joins TRBV20-1 to TRBJ1-2, with D uncertain. The length of the CDR3 is 15 residues. Germline CDR1 and CDR2: DFQATT and SNEGSKA (reference sequence). CDR3 DNA: TGCGGTGCTAGTGACCCGACCGTAATCCCCTATGGCTACACCTTC. Translation gives CGASDPTVIPYGYTF.

The rearrangement joins TRBV25-1 to TRBJ2-2; TRBD2 aligns across 8 bases. There are 18 residues in the CDR3. V lost 2 bases to trimming and J lost 5 bases; unmatched junction nucleotides: 13. Per the germline V gene, CDR1 is MGHDK and CDR2 is SYGVNS. The CDR3 loop is CASSEGSGGSALTGELFF. The DNA for the CDR3 is TGTGCCAGCAGTGAAGGCAGCGGGGGCTCCGCGTTGACCGGGGAGCTGTTTTTT.

The chain uses TRBV24-1 and TRBJ1-5; D is uncertain. Trimming removed 3 bases from V and 9 bases from J, with 14 bases in between. Germline V gene data show CDR1 as KGHDR and CDR2 as SFDVKD. The CDR3 is made up of 14 amino acids. CDR3 coding DNA: TGTGCCACCAGTGATAGTAGGATACAAGGGCCCCAGCATTTT. Translating gives CATSDSRIQGPQHF.